A selection of T cell receptor beta chains follows, all from one sample in a study of CD8 T cells in Susac syndrome. TCRdb reprocessed the immunoSEQ multiplex PCR reads with MiXCR, giving one entry per CDR3 protein. The top ten clones hold 0.12% of a sample with some 120,000 distinct CDR3 sequences, 90% to 95% of them seen once. The sequencing sample was made of CD4+ T cells from PBMCs. These receptors originate from a human donor in good health. CDR3s include the opening cysteine and the closing phenylalanine or tryptophan. The D gene is left open where the match is weak. Clone size is stated in some rows and not others, as once, few, many or a class when expanded.

V: TRBV29-1; length: 11; J: TRBJ2-5; D: -; size: -; CDR3: CSVRTGETQYF; DNA: TGCAGCGTCAGGACTGGGGAGACCCAGTACTTC
V: TRBV12-3/TRBV12-4; length: 13; J: TRBJ2-7; D: -; size: -; CDR3: CASSFVRTYEQYF; DNA: TGTGCCAGCAGTTTTGTTAGAACCTACGAGCAGTACTTC
V: TRBV18; length: 12; J: TRBJ2-7; D: -; size: -; CDR3: CASSLDAYEQYF; DNA: TGTGCCAGCTCGCTTGATGCATACGAGCAGTACTTC
V: TRBV2; length: 13; J: TRBJ2-7; D: -; size: -; CDR3: CATGDFVTYEQYF; DNA: TGTGCCACCGGGGACTTCGTCACCTACGAGCAGTACTTC
V: TRBV5-6; length: 12; J: TRBJ2-5; D: TRBD2; size: -; CDR3: CASSQTSGTQYF; DNA: TGTGCCAGCAGCCAGACTAGCGGGACCCAGTACTTC
V: TRBV29-1; length: 14; J: TRBJ2-1; D: TRBD1; size: -; CDR3: CSSLGQGAYNEQFF; DNA: TGCAGCTCTCTCGGACAGGGAGCGTACAATGAGCAGTTCTTC
V: TRBV18; length: 13; J: TRBJ1-1; D: -; size: -; CDR3: CASSPSLNTEAFF; DNA: TGTGCCAGCTCACCTTCGCTGAACACTGAAGCTTTCTTT
V: TRBV12-3/TRBV12-4; length: 16; J: TRBJ2-6; D: -; size: -; CDR3: CASSLEVGSGANVLTF; DNA: TGTGCCAGCAGTTTAGAGGTCGGCTCTGGGGCCAACGTCCTGACTTTC
V: TRBV2; length: 15; J: TRBJ1-2; D: -; size: -; CDR3: CASRPAVGTDYGYTF; DNA: TGTGCCAGCAGGCCCGCCGTCGGGACGGACTATGGCTACACCTTC
V: TRBV28; length: 15; J: TRBJ1-2; D: -; size: -; CDR3: CASSLRGSVGYGYTF; DNA: TGTGCCAGCAGTTTACGCGGGAGTGTAGGCTATGGCTACACCTTC
V: TRBV19; length: 16; J: TRBJ2-2; D: -; size: -; CDR3: CASSIDWVSNTGELFF; DNA: TGTGCCAGTAGTATAGATTGGGTCAGCAACACCGGGGAGCTGTTTTTT
V: TRBV18; length: 15; J: TRBJ2-5; D: TRBD1; size: -; CDR3: CASSPNRGPQETQYF; DNA: TGTGCCAGCTCCCCCAACAGGGGACCCCAAGAGACCCAGTACTTC
V: TRBV5-4; length: 15; J: TRBJ2-6; D: -; size: -; CDR3: CASSGVYSGANVLTF; DNA: TGTGCCAGCAGCGGGGTTTACTCTGGGGCCAACGTCCTGACTTTC
V: TRBV3-1; length: 17; J: TRBJ1-2; D: -; size: -; CDR3: CASSQGDTRALLDGYTF; DNA: TGTGCCAGCAGCCAAGGAGATACCAGGGCACTACTTGATGGCTACACCTTC
V: TRBV5-1; length: 13; J: TRBJ2-5; D: -; size: -; CDR3: CASRDPNQQTQYF; DNA: TGCGCCAGCAGGGACCCAAACCAACAGACCCAGTACTTC
V: TRBV11-3; length: 15; J: TRBJ2-7; D: TRBD1; size: -; CDR3: CASSNSGTASYEQYF; DNA: TGTGCCAGCAGCAATTCCGGGACAGCCTCCTACGAGCAGTACTTC
V: TRBV2; length: 15; J: TRBJ1-5; D: -; size: -; CDR3: CASSLDSLSNQPQHF; DNA: TGTGCCAGCAGTTTAGACAGCCTTAGCAATCAGCCCCAGCATTTT
V: TRBV9; length: 16; J: TRBJ2-6; D: -; size: -; CDR3: CASSVDPVSGANVLTF; DNA: TGTGCCAGCAGCGTAGATCCTGTCTCTGGGGCCAACGTCCTGACTTTC
V: TRBV29-1; length: 13; J: TRBJ2-2; D: -; size: few; CDR3: CSADREATGELFF; DNA: TGCAGCGCTGACAGGGAGGCCACCGGGGAGCTTTTTTTT
V: TRBV29-1; length: 11; J: TRBJ2-1; D: -; size: -; CDR3: CSVGEAWEQFF; DNA: TGCAGCGTTGGTGAAGCATGGGAGCAGTTCTTC
V: TRBV6-2/TRBV6-3; length: 13; J: TRBJ2-7; D: -; size: -; CDR3: CASSYGQTYEQYF; DNA: TGTGCCAGCAGTTACGGCCAAACCTACGAGCAGTACTTC
V: TRBV2; length: 14; J: TRBJ2-7; D: TRBD2; size: -; CDR3: CASSLSGTSYEQYF; DNA: TGTGCCAGCAGTCTAAGCGGGACGAGCTACGAGCAGTACTTC
V: TRBV5-4; length: 14; J: TRBJ2-5; D: -; size: -; CDR3: CASSRGQNQETQYF; DNA: TGTGCCAGCAGCCGCGGACAGAACCAAGAGACCCAGTACTTC
V: TRBV29-1; length: 12; J: TRBJ1-1; D: -; size: -; CDR3: CSGVTVDTEAFF; DNA: TGCAGCGGGGTTACGGTAGACACTGAAGCTTTCTTT
V: TRBV28; length: 14; J: TRBJ2-6; D: -; size: -; CDR3: CASSVASGANVLTF; DNA: TGTGCCAGCAGTGTAGCCTCCGGGGCCAACGTCCTGACTTTC
V: TRBV7-9; length: 14; J: TRBJ2-3; D: -; size: -; CDR3: CASDSPRSTDTQYF; DNA: TGTGCCAGCGATTCCCCGAGGTCCACAGATACGCAGTATTTT
V: TRBV6-2/TRBV6-3; length: 12; J: TRBJ1-5; D: -; size: -; CDR3: CASRDTLVAQHF; DNA: TGTGCCAGCAGAGACACCCTTGTGGCCCAGCATTTT
V: TRBV29-1; length: 14; J: TRBJ2-3; D: TRBD2; size: -; CDR3: CSVSGSYSTDTQYF; DNA: TGCAGCGTTAGCGGGAGCTATAGCACAGATACGCAGTATTTT
V: TRBV2; length: 14; J: TRBJ2-7; D: -; size: -; CDR3: CASRTGNPGDEQYF; DNA: TGTGCCAGCAGGACAGGGAACCCGGGAGACGAGCAGTACTTC
V: TRBV7-2; length: 15; J: TRBJ2-7; D: -; size: -; CDR3: CASSPRGPSGYEQYF; DNA: TGTGCCAGCAGCCCCCGGGGGCCTTCGGGCTACGAGCAGTACTTC
V: TRBV18; length: 14; J: TRBJ1-1; D: -; size: -; CDR3: CASSPYREGTEAFF; DNA: TGTGCCAGCTCACCATACCGGGAGGGCACTGAAGCTTTCTTT